These 10 T cell receptor beta chains share one sample of origin, sequenced in a study of blood T cell repertoires in COVID-19. Here immunoSEQ multiplex PCR was the method, and the copy in TCRdb shows in-frame clones only, minus some. The sample has more than 100,000 clones, less than 90% seen once. The sample comprised peripheral blood. Source of these receptors: a man at least 80 years old with acute or convalescent COVID-19.

The chain is built from TRBV28 and TRBJ2-1; weak D call: TRBD2 (6 bases). Germline V gives CDR1 MDHEN, CDR2 SYDVKM. V was clipped by 5 bases and J by 10 bases, with 21 bases between them. This CDR3 comprises 15 residues. The CDR3 reads CASSPNGLGRGEQFF. CDR3 nucleotides: TGTGCCAGCAGTCCTAACGGCCTAGGCCGGGGGGAGCAGTTCTTC.

The rearrangement uses TRBV10-3 and TRBJ2-7; possible D gene TRBD1, 5 bases. V was pared by 0 bases and J by 3 bases, with 9 bases between. CDR3 size: 14 residues. CDR1 is ENHRY and CDR2 is SYGVKD in the germline V gene. CDR3 residues: CAISESRDSYEQYF. The CDR3 nucleotides read TGTGCCATCAGTGAGTCACGAGACAGCTACGAGCAGTACTTC.

This chain uses TRBV5-4 with TRBJ2-5, with 8 bases identical to TRBD1. CDR1 and CDR2 from the germline V gene are SGHNT and YYREEE (reference sequence). V shed 2 bases, J shed 5 bases, and the junction held 5 bases outside the gene matches. The CDR3 is 14 residues long. The CDR3 is CASSLQGVSETQYF. In DNA, the CDR3 is TGTGCCAGCAGCTTACAGGGGGTGTCGGAGACCCAGTACTTC.

With regard to this clone: The junction departs from the called germline gene at one end, perhaps through a read error. The chain joins TRBV7-3 to TRBJ2-1; 7 bases are shared with TRBD2. In germline, CDR1 is SGHTA, CDR2 FQGTGA. The CDR3 has 16 amino acids. CDR3 nucleotides: TGTGCCACCAGCCCAGCGAGGGCTAGCGGATACAATGAGCAGTTCTTC. Its translation: CATSPARASGYNEQFF.

J is TRBJ2-3 and V is TRBV27; 10 bases agree with TRBD1. This CDR3 has 15 residues. The germline V gene has CDR1 MNHEY and CDR2 SMNVEV (reference sequence). Trimming at V came to 5 bases and at J to 6 bases, leaving 8 bases not matched to a gene. Here the CDR3 reads CASSSIRQGADTQYF. The CDR3 region has the DNA TGTGCCAGCAGTAGCATACGACAGGGGGCGGATACGCAGTATTTT.

V usage is TRBV7-2 and J usage is TRBJ2-3; D unclear. The germline gives CDR1 SGHTA, CDR2 FQGNSA. Trimming cost V 4 bases and J 2 bases, with 13 bases left between them. The CDR3 has 15 residues. This chain's CDR3 is CASSSLLTYTDTQYF. CDR3 sequence (DNA): TGTGCCAGCAGCTCCTTACTAACCTACACAGATACGCAGTATTTT.

The chain recombines TRBV9 with TRBJ1-4; a possible D gene is TRBD1 (6 bases). From germline, CDR1 is SGDLS and CDR2 YYNGEE. Trimming pared 4 bases from V and 7 bases from J, leaving 17 bases between. The CDR3 totals 15 residues. The CDR3 nucleotides are TGTGCCAGCAGCCCTCAACAGGGTGGGAGTGAAAAACTGTTTTTT. Translation gives CASSPQQGGSEKLFF.

This chain connects TRBV7-2 to TRBJ2-3, with a weak D call TRBD2 (6 bases). V dropped 5 bases and J dropped 3 bases, with 18 bases sitting between them. Germline CDR1 SGHTA, CDR2 FQGNSA. This CDR3 is built from 16 residues. The CDR3 sequence: CASSIGGKQQTDTQYF. CDR3 nucleotides: TGTGCCAGCAGCATAGGCGGGAAACAACAAACAGATACGCAGTATTTT.

The chain joins TRBV27 to TRBJ1-6; D is ambiguous. The CDR3 has 12 residues. Looked up from germline, CDR1 is MNHEY and CDR2 is SMNVEV (reference sequence). V was cut by 6 bases and J by 7 bases, with 7 bases left in between. CDR3 coding DNA: TGTGCCAGCAGAGGCGGGAATTCACCCCTCCACTTT. Amino acids: CASRGGNSPLHF.

This chain links TRBV24-1 with TRBJ2-2; D might be TRBD1 (6 bases). V was cut by 6 bases and J by 6 bases, with 13 bases left in between. From germline, CDR1 is KGHDR and CDR2 SFDVKD. The CDR3 covers 14 residues. CDR3: CATSPNRAAGELFF. The CDR3 DNA follows: TGTGCCACCAGTCCAAACAGGGCGGCCGGGGAGCTGTTTTTT.